This T cell receptor (beta chain) was identified in a study of cytomegalovirus exposure and HLA in healthy donors. Each of the donors was a healthy bone marrow donor. 60 Vbeta and 13 Jbeta primers were used in PCR. TCRdb keeps only in-frame clones here, not all; method: immunoSEQ multiplex PCR. The sample lists around 61,000 clones; 60% to 80% were seen once. The sequenced sample was PBMCs. This sequence originates from a man in his forties in good health and CMV-seropositive.

The CDR3 DNA sequence: TGTGCCAGCAGCCCAGGGACTAGCGGGGGTTACAATGAGCAGTTCTTC. Translation gives CASSPGTSGGYNEQFF. The chain carries TRBV5-4 and TRBJ2-1; TRBD2 matches at 14 bases. This CDR3 has 16 amino acids. Germline CDR1 reads SGHNT; CDR2 reads YYREEE (reference sequence). V lost 4 bases, J lost 4 bases, and 4 bases stayed unmatched.